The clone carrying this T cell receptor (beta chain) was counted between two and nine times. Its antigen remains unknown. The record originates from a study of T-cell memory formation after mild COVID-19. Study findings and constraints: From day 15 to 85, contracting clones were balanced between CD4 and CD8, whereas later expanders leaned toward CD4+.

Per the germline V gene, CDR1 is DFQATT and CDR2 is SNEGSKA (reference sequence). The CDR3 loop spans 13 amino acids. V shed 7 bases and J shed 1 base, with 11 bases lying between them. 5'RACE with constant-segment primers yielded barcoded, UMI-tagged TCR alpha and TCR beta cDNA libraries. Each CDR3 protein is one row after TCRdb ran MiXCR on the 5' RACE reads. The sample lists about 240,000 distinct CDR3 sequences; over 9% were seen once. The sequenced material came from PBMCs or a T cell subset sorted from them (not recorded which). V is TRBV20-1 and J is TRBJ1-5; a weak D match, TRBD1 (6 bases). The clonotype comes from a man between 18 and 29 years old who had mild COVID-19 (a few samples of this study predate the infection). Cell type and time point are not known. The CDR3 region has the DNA TGCAGTGTTACAGGGCACAGCAATCAGCCCCAGCATTTT. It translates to CSVTGHSNQPQHF.